Included here is one TCR beta chain sequence, with context. What it binds is unknown. These data are taken from a study of radiation and T cells in renal cell carcinoma. Overall study findings and caveats: Without pretreatment biopsies, baseline tumor clonotype presence was undetermined. From baseline, blood top tumor clonotypes peaked at 2 weeks post-radiation.

This CDR3 comprises 14 residues. V was shortened by 0 bases and J by 2 bases, with 6 bases between the two germline ends. The germline V gene has CDR1 SGHDT and CDR2 YYEEEE. Sequencing was performed with immunoSEQ multiplex PCR; in TCRdb, only in-frame clones are kept and a portion is missing. Of about 120,000 clones listed, about four fifths were seen once; the top ten hold roughly 6%. Time point: blood 2 weeks post-SBRT. As for treatment: 15 Gy SBRT to primary tumor, nephrectomy 4 weeks later. Radiation-treated patients gave blood at baseline, week 2 and week 4. This renal cell carcinoma was of the clear cell type.

The rearrangement joins TRBV5-6 to TRBJ1-3; D is unresolved. The clonotype was recovered from a man in his fifties with renal cell carcinoma. Sequenced here: blood, sampled from a patient whose treatment included radiotherapy and nephrectomy. DNA of the CDR3: TGTGCCAGCAGCTTGGTAAGGGCTGGAAACACCATATATTTT. As protein: CASSLVRAGNTIYF.